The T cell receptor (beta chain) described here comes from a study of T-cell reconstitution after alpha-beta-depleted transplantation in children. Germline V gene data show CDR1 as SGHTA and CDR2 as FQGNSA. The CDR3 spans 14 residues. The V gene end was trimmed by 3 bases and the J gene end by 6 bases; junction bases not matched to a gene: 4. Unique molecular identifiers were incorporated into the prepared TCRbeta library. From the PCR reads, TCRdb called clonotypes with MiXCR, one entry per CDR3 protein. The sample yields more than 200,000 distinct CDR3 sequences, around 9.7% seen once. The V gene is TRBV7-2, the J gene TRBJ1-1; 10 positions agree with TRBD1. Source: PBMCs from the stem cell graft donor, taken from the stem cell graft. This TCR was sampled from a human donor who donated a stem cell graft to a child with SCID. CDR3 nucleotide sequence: TGTGCCAGCAGCTTGACAGGGGGCTTCGCTGAAGCTTTCTTT. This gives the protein CASSLTGGFAEAFF. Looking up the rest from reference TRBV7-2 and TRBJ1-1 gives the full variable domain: GAGVSQSPSNKVTEKGKDVELRCDPISGHTALYWYRQSLGQGLEFLIYFQGNSAPDKSGLPSDRFSAERTGGSVSTLTIQRTQQEDSAVYLCASSLTGGFAEAFFGQGTRLTVV.